This T cell receptor beta chain stems from a study of T-cell reconstitution after alpha-beta-depleted transplantation in children. As to this clonotype: Its antigen is currently unknown. One end of the junction is discordant with germline, which a read error may explain.

As it was prepared, the TCRbeta library received unique molecular identifiers. TCRdb fed the PCR reads into MiXCR, producing one record per CDR3 protein. The repertoire holds hundreds of thousands of distinct CDR3 sequences, with over 10% as singletons. Study-wide findings and caveats: Where alpha-beta T cells came from about two months after transplant was reportedly several hundred expanded graft clones. One year after transplant, T-cell counts and diversity came mostly from newly produced T cells.

This specimen was PBMCs, taken before TCRalphabeta/CD19-depleted stem cell transplant. This clonotype was sampled from a girl aged 2 to 10 with congenital amegakaryocytic thrombocytopenia, due to receive a stem cell transplant.

This CDR3 reads CATSGYTPGNSEAFF. The CDR3 coding sequence is TGTGCCACCAGCGGGTACACCCCGGGGAACTCTGAAGCTTTCTTT. The chain has TRBV15 and TRBJ1-1; D remains unclear. This CDR3 spans 15 amino acids. Germline V gene lookup returns CDR1 LNHNV and CDR2 YYDKDF (reference sequence).